The source of this T cell receptor beta chain is a study of T-cell reconstitution after alpha-beta-depleted transplantation in children. During its preparation, the TCRbeta library received unique molecular identifiers. TCRdb independently ran MiXCR on the PCR reads; one entry per CDR3 protein. Among about 980,000 distinct CDR3 sequences listed, 25% to 35% were seen once. The length of the CDR3 is 13 residues. V lost 2 bases, J lost 5 bases, and 10 bases lay in between. Germline values: CDR1 SGHVS, CDR2 FQNEAQ. This chain joins TRBV7-8 and TRBJ2-7; D is ambiguous. This receptor was identified in a boy younger than two who had a stem cell transplant for SCID, so the T cells may come from the graft donor. The sequencing used PBMCs, mostly from graft donor cells, collected 360 days after TCRalphabeta/CD19-depleted stem cell transplant. The CDR3 nucleotides are TGTGCCAGCAGCTTATCCCCAATCCACGAGCAGTACTTC. It is translated as CASSLSPIHEQYF.